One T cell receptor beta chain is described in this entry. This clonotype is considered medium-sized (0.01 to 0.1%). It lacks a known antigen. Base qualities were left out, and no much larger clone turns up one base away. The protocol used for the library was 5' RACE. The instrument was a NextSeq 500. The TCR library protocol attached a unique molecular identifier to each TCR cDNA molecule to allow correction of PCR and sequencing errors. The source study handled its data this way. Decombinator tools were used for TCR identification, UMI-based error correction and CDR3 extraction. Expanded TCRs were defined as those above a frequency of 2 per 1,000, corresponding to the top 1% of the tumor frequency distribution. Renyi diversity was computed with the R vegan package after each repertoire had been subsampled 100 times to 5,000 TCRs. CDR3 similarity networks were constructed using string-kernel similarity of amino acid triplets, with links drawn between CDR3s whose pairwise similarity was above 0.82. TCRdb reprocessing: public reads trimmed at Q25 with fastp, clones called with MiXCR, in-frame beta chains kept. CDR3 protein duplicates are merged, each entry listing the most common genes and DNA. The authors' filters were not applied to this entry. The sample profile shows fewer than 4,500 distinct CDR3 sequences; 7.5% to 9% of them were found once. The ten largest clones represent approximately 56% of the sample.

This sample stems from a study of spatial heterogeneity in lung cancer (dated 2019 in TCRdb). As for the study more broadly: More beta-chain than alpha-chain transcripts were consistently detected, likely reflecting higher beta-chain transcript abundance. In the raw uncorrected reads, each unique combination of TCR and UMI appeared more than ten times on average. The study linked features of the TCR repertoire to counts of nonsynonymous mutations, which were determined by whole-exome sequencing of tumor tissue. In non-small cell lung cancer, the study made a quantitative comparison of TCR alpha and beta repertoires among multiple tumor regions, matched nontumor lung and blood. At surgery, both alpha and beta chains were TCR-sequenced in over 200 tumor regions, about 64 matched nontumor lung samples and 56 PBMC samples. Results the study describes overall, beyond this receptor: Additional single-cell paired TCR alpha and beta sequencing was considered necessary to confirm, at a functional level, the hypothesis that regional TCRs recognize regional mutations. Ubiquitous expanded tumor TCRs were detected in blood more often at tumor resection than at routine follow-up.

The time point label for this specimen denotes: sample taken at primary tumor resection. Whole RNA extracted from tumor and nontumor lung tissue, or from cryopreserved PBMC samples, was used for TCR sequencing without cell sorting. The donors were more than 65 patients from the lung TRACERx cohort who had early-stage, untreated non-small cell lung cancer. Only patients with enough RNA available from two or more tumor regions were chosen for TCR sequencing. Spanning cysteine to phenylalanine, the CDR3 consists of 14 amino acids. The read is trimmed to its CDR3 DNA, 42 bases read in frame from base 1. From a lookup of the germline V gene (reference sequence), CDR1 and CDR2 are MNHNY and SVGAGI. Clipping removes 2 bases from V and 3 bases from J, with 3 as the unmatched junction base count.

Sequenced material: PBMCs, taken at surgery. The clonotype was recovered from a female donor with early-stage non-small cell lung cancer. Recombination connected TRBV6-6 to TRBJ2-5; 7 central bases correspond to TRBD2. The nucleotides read TGTGCCAGCAGTTACCGGGGGGATAAAGAGACCCAGTACTTC. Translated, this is CASSYRGDKETQYF.